The 22 T cell receptor beta chains in this list originate from one sample, sequenced in a study of blood T cell repertoires in COVID-19. The method was immunoSEQ multiplex PCR; TCRdb's version includes in-frame clones alone and lacks a portion of them. The data contain 110,000 or so clones, about 85% of them singletons. Sequenced sample: peripheral blood. These TCRs come from a man in his forties or fifties with acute or convalescent COVID-19.

The chain is built from TRBV2 and TRBJ1-5; TRBD1 is a possible D gene (5 bases). The CDR3 has 19 residues. Trimming took off 1 base at V and 2 bases at J, with 21 bases between the two ends. Germline-derived CDR1 and CDR2 are SNHLY and FYNNEI. The DNA of the CDR3 is TGTGCCAGCAGTGAAGAGGGTTTTTGGCAGGGTATTGGCAATCAGCCCCAGCATTTT. Translated: CASSEEGFWQGIGNQPQHF.

This clone was detected only once. CDR3 amino acids: CASSLNRANYGYTF. The CDR3 nucleotides read TGTGCCAGCAGCTTGAACCGAGCTAACTATGGCTACACCTTC. This sequence joins TRBV5-4 and TRBJ1-2; D is unclear. The CDR3 spans 14 residues. Deletions cut 1 base from V and 0 bases from J, with 7 bases between. The V gene's germline CDR1 is SGHNT and CDR2 YYREEE (reference sequence).

The chain combines TRBV11-1 with TRBJ2-2; D is possibly TRBD2 (6 bases). CDR3 size: 14 residues. Trimming took off 5 bases at V and 4 bases at J, with 11 bases between the two ends. Germline V CDR1 and CDR2: SGHAT, FQDESV (reference sequence). The CDR3 protein is CASSRELATGELFF. The CDR3 DNA reads as TGTGCCAGCAGCCGGGAGTTGGCCACCGGGGAGCTGTTTTTT. The complete variable domain, with remaining parts taken from reference TRBV11-1 and TRBJ2-2, reads EAEVAQSPRYKITEKSQAVAFWCDPISGHATLYWYRQILGQGPELLVQFQDESVVDDSQLPKDRFSAERLKGVDSTLKIQPAELGDSAMYLCASSRELATGELFFGEGSRLTVL.

The chain has TRBV6-4 and TRBJ2-1, with TRBD2 matching over 8 bases. The V segment lost 3 bases and the J segment 9 bases; nucleotides outside the gene matches: 10. The CDR3 spans 15 residues. Germline loops: CDR1 MRHNA, CDR2 SNTAGT. CDR3 nucleotide sequence: TGTGCCAGCAGTGAACATAGCGGGGATTGGGGTGAGCAGTTCTTC. It yields the protein CASSEHSGDWGEQFF.

V is TRBV19 and J is TRBJ2-2, with 7 positions matching TRBD1. The CDR3 spans 16 residues. Per the germline V gene, CDR1 is LNHDA and CDR2 is SQIVND (reference sequence). Trimming cost V 4 bases and J 0 bases; bases outside gene matches: 5. CDR3 region: CASSKGQVSNTGELFF. CDR3 DNA sequence: TGTGCCAGTAGTAAAGGACAGGTCTCGAACACCGGGGAGCTGTTTTTT.

The gene calls are TRBV27 and TRBJ2-3, with 10 bases fitting TRBD2. From germline, CDR1 is MNHEY and CDR2 SMNVEV (reference sequence). The CDR3 is made up of 16 amino acids. J lost 0 bases, V lost 6 bases, and 6 bases had no gene match. CDR3 in DNA: TGTGCCAGCAGCCCCGGGACTAGCGATAGCACAGATACGCAGTATTTT. Translated: CASSPGTSDSTDTQYF.

The chain employs TRBV7-9 and TRBJ2-2; 11 bases map to TRBD1. J was trimmed by 4 bases and V by 5 bases; bases with no gene match: 6. CDR1 is SEHNR, CDR2 FQNEAQ, per germline (reference sequence). The CDR3 loop spans 16 amino acids. CDR3 sequence reads: CASSLRTGGPTGELFF. Written as DNA, the CDR3 is TGTGCCAGCAGCCTTCGGACAGGGGGCCCCACCGGGGAGCTGTTTTTT.

The rearrangement joins TRBV10-3 to TRBJ1-4; 7 bases agree with TRBD1. The CDR3 extends over 13 amino acids. Per the germline V gene, CDR1 is ENHRY and CDR2 is SYGVKD. V lost 6 bases, J lost 4 bases, and 2 bases stayed unmatched. CDR3 sequence: CAIRGTDNEKLFF. In DNA form, the CDR3 reads TGTGCCATCAGGGGGACAGATAATGAAAAACTGTTTTTT.

The rearrangement links TRBV7-9 to TRBJ2-7, with 11 bases aligning to TRBD2. With 11 bases clipped from V and 3 bases from J, the junction kept 6 bases outside the gene matches. The CDR3 extends over 13 amino acids. CDR1 is SEHNR and CDR2 is FQNEAQ in the germline V gene (reference sequence). The CDR3 bases are TGTGCCCTAACTAGCGGGGGCAACTACGAGCAGTACTTC. Translation gives CALTSGGNYEQYF.

This chain joins TRBV29-1 and TRBJ2-3, with TRBD1 matching 7 bases. This CDR3 spans 15 amino acids. Germline CDR1 is SQVTM and CDR2 is ANQGSEA. V dropped 5 bases and J dropped 4; count of bases not matched to a gene: 12. CDR3 bases: TGCAGCGTTACCTTGGGGACAGTAGTCTCAGATACGCAGTATTTT. It codes for CSVTLGTVVSDTQYF.

The J gene is TRBJ2-3, the V gene TRBV5-1; 10 bases map to TRBD1. Germline loops: CDR1 SGHRS, CDR2 YFSETQ. The V gene end was trimmed by 4 bases and the J gene end by 6 bases; junction bases not matched to a gene: 8. The CDR3 has 15 residues. CDR3 protein: CASSPTGGDADTQYF. In nucleotides, the CDR3 is TGCGCCAGCAGCCCGACAGGGGGCGATGCGGATACGCAGTATTTT.

The chain is built from TRBV4-2 and TRBJ2-2, with D perhaps matching TRBD1 (6 bases). Trimming removed 1 base at V and 6 bases at J, with 9 bases between. Germline CDR1 LGHNA, CDR2 YNFKEQ. This CDR3 contains 14 residues. The CDR3: CASSQAQGAGELFF. CDR3 coding DNA: TGTGCCAGCAGCCAAGCACAGGGAGCCGGGGAGCTGTTTTTT.

V gene TRBV6-5 combines with J gene TRBJ1-4, with D unclear. CDR3 length equals 14 residues. CDR1 and CDR2 (germline): MNHEY, SVGAGI. The V gene lost 6 bases and the J gene lost 5 bases, with 13 bases spanning the gap. The CDR3, as DNA: TGTGCCAGCAGCCTCGTGGGAGGGAATGAAAAACTGTTTTTT. It is translated as CASSLVGGNEKLFF.

This clone occurred once. This sequence joins TRBV2 and TRBJ2-3; TRBD2 aligns across 12 bases. The CDR3 totals 14 residues. From germline, CDR1 is SNHLY and CDR2 FYNNEI. The V gene end was trimmed by 8 bases and the J gene end by 4 bases; junction bases not matched to a gene: 4. DNA of the CDR3: TGTGCCAGCCAGGGACTAGCGGGCGCAGATACGCAGTATTTT. As protein: CASQGLAGADTQYF. Drawing the rest from reference TRBV2 and TRBJ2-3, the complete variable domain is EPEVTQTPSHQVTQMGQEVILRCVPISNHLYFYWYRQILGQKVEFLVSFYNNEISEKSEIFDDQFSVERPDGSNFTLKIRSTKLEDSAMYFCASQGLAGADTQYFGPGTRLTVL.

This sequence joins TRBV27 and TRBJ2-4; D may be TRBD2 (5 bases). This CDR3 is 13 amino acids long. Trimming stripped 5 bases from V and 9 bases from J, with 14 bases between. CDR1 is MNHEY, CDR2 SMNVEV, per germline (reference sequence). As DNA, the CDR3 is TGTGCCAGCAGTCAAGCCCTCGCGGGCATTCAGTACTTC. Encoded protein: CASSQALAGIQYF.

The chain is built from TRBV24-1 and TRBJ2-3, with D possibly matching TRBD1 (5 bases). Germline-derived CDR1 and CDR2 are KGHDR and SFDVKD. Trimming removed 6 bases from V and 3 bases from J, with 9 bases in between. The CDR3 extends over 13 amino acids. The CDR3 here is CATSTRQTDTQYF. CDR3 DNA sequence: TGTGCCACCAGTACCCGACAGACAGATACGCAGTATTTT.

The genes are TRBV6-5 and TRBJ1-2; tentatively, D is TRBD1 (6 bases). The CDR3 has 14 residues. Trimming pared 3 bases from V and 0 bases from J, leaving 8 bases between. Germline lookup yields CDR1 MNHEY and CDR2 SVGAGI. Written as DNA, the CDR3 is TGTGCCAGCAGTTATGGGACAACTAACTATGGCTACACCTTC. Translating it yields CASSYGTTNYGYTF.

CDR3 in DNA: TGCGCCAGCAGCCAAGGCCTTAGATTACCCCTGGAGACCCAGTACTTC. Translated: CASSQGLRLPLETQYF. The chain combines TRBV4-3 with TRBJ2-5; no reliable D call. Between the trimmed V and J ends, which lost 1 base and 5 bases, there was a span of 17 bases. The CDR3 spans 16 residues. From germline, CDR1 is LGHNA and CDR2 YSLEER.

This clone has just one count. This chain uses TRBV18 with TRBJ1-4; no definite D call. The germline V and J ends were trimmed by 0 bases and 7 bases, with 18 bases remaining between them. This CDR3 spans 17 amino acids. Per germline, CDR1 KGHSH and CDR2 LQKENI. The chain's CDR3 is CASSPPRGGMTSEKLFF. CDR3 DNA sequence: TGTGCCAGCTCACCACCCCGCGGAGGGATGACTTCTGAAAAACTGTTTTTT.

This chain uses TRBV6-1 with TRBJ1-1; maybe TRBD1 (5 bases). The CDR3 length is 15 residues. In germline, CDR1 is MNHNS, CDR2 SASEGT. V was shortened by 2 bases and J by 4 bases, with 14 bases between the two germline ends. The CDR3 protein is CASSERWQGLTEAFF. The DNA for the CDR3 is TGTGCCAGCAGTGAAAGGTGGCAGGGTCTCACTGAAGCTTTCTTT.

DNA for the CDR3: TGTGCCACCAGTGACCTTGACAGGGGGATGGATACGCAGTATTTT. Protein product: CATSDLDRGMDTQYF. The gene calls are TRBV24-1 and TRBJ2-3, with 9 bases aligning to TRBD1. Trimming at V came to 4 bases and at J to 6 bases, leaving 7 bases not matched to a gene. Germline-derived CDR1 and CDR2 are KGHDR and SFDVKD. This CDR3 spans 15 amino acids.

This chain joins TRBV11-2 and TRBJ2-2, with 8 positions matching TRBD2. The ends lost 6 bases at V and 1 base at J; junction bases unmatched: 1. The CDR3 is 14 amino acids. Per germline, CDR1 SGHAT and CDR2 FQNNGV. CDR3 protein: CASSSGMNTGELFF. In DNA form, the CDR3 reads TGTGCCAGCAGTAGCGGGATGAACACCGGGGAGCTGTTTTTT. Supplemented by reference TRBV11-2 and TRBJ2-2, the full variable domain reads EAGVAQSPRYKIIEKRQSVAFWCNPISGHATLYWYQQILGQGPKLLIQFQNNGVVDDSQLPKDRFSAERLKGVDSTLKIQPAKLEDSAVYLCASSSGMNTGELFFGEGSRLTVL.